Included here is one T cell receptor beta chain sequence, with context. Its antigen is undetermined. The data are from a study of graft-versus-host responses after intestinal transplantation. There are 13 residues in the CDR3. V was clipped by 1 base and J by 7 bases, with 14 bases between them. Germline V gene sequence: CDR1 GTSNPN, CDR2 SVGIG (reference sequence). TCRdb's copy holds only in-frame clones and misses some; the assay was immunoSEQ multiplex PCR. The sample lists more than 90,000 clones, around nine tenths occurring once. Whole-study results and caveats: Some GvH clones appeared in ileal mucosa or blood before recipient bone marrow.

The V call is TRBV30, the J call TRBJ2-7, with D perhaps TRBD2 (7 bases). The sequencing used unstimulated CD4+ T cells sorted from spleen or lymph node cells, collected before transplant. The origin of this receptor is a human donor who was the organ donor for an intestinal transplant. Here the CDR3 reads CAWSGGGSGEQYF. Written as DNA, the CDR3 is TGTGCCTGGAGTGGCGGGGGCAGCGGAGAGCAGTACTTC.